Presented here are 17 T cell receptor beta chains from one specimen sequenced in a study of T cell responses to AZD1222 COVID-19 vaccine. The repertoire was sequenced with immunoSEQ multiplex PCR; TCRdb's copy has only in-frame clones and lacks some. The table includes some 96,000 clones, around 90% detected once. The input for sequencing was peripheral blood, taken on day 0 of AZD1222 vaccination. Receptors originate from an adult in good health.

The rearrangement links TRBV6-5 to TRBJ2-5; D gene ambiguous. From germline, CDR1 is MNHEY and CDR2 SVGAGI. The length of the CDR3 is 16 residues. Trimming pared 0 bases from V and 3 bases from J, leaving 14 bases between. The CDR3 nucleotides read TGTGCCAGCAGTTACTCGTCCAGAACTACGAAAGAGACCCAGTACTTC. Its protein product is CASSYSSRTTKETQYF.

For this clone: This specimen includes other DNA sequences encoding the same CDR3. This chain connects TRBV11-2 to TRBJ1-1; no clear D. The length of the CDR3 is 13 residues. CDR1 SGHAT and CDR2 FQNNGV come from the germline V gene. V shed 0 bases and J shed 1 base, with 3 bases lying between them. DNA for the CDR3: TGTGCCAGCAGCTTAGATGGGAACACTGAAGCTTTCTTT. Translating it yields CASSLDGNTEAFF.

V usage is TRBV27 and J usage is TRBJ2-7; 8 bases align to TRBD1. This CDR3 is built from 14 residues. With 4 bases clipped from V and 3 bases from J, the junction kept 5 bases outside the gene matches. The germline V gene encodes CDR1 MNHEY and CDR2 SMNVEV (reference sequence). CDR3 residues: CASSSRGQFYEQYF. The CDR3 DNA follows: TGTGCCAGCAGTTCCAGGGGGCAGTTCTACGAGCAGTACTTC.

This rearrangement joins TRBV28 to TRBJ2-4; 7 bases match TRBD1. The V gene's germline CDR1 is MDHEN and CDR2 SYDVKM. V trimming: 5 bases; J trimming: 9 bases; junction bases outside the gene matches: 7. The CDR3 is 13 amino acids. CDR3 coding DNA: TGTGCCAGCAGTCTACAGGGGCCGGTCATTCAGTACTTC. This codes for CASSLQGPVIQYF.

The chain links TRBV6-4 to TRBJ2-7; D remains unclear. From germline, CDR1 is MRHNA and CDR2 SNTAGT. The CDR3 runs to 10 residues. V dropped 7 bases and J dropped 3 bases, with 4 bases sitting between them. The CDR3, as DNA: TGTGCCAGCACCTACTACGAGCAGTACTTC. It is translated as CASTYYEQYF.

V is TRBV5-4 and J is TRBJ2-6; D is uncertain. There are 17 residues in the CDR3. V lost 0 bases, J lost 1 base, and 11 bases lay in between. CDR1 and CDR2 (germline): SGHNT, YYREEE (reference sequence). The CDR3 loop reads CASSLALGRSGANVLTF. DNA of the CDR3: TGTGCCAGCAGCTTGGCCCTAGGGCGGTCTGGGGCCAACGTCCTGACTTTC. The variable domain in full, completed from reference TRBV5-4 and TRBJ2-6, reads ETGVTQSPTHLIKTRGQQVTLRCSSQSGHNTVSWYQQALGQGPQFIFQYYREEENGRGNFPPRFSGLQFPNYSSELNVNALELDDSALYLCASSLALGRSGANVLTFGAGSRLTVL.

This clone has a handful of counts. The V gene is TRBV2, the J gene TRBJ2-3; no reliable D call. V was trimmed by 3 bases and J by 8 bases, leaving 9 bases between them. This CDR3 comprises 12 residues. Looked up from germline, CDR1 is SNHLY and CDR2 is FYNNEI. CDR3 region: CASSESRPTQYF. The CDR3 region has the DNA TGTGCCAGCAGTGAGTCCAGGCCTACGCAGTATTTT.

This clone was detected only once. This chain joins TRBV11-2 and TRBJ2-1; no definite D call. In germline, CDR1 is SGHAT, CDR2 FQNNGV. The CDR3 loop spans 13 amino acids. The V and J ends lost 5 bases and 5 bases respectively, with 10 bases between them. Here the CDR3 reads CASSPDPHNEQFF. Written as DNA, the CDR3 is TGTGCCAGCAGCCCAGACCCCCACAATGAGCAGTTCTTC.

The chain uses TRBV19 and TRBJ2-7; D gene uncertain. CDR1 is LNHDA, CDR2 SQIVND, per germline (reference sequence). The CDR3 sequence is 11 residues long. The V end was cut by 4 bases, the J end by 3 bases, with 4 bases between. The CDR3 nucleotides are TGTGCCAGTAGTACCTACTACGAGCAGTACTTC. Amino acid sequence: CASSTYYEQYF. Full variable domain (outside the CDR3, taken from reference TRBV19 and TRBJ2-7): DGGITQSPKYLFRKEGQNVTLSCEQNLNHDAMYWYRQDPGQGLRLIYYSQIVNDFQKGDIAEGYSVSREKKESFPLTVTSAQKNPTAFYLCASSTYYEQYFGPGTRLTVT.

This chain links TRBV19 with TRBJ2-4, with 9 bases aligning to TRBD2. J was trimmed by 3 bases and V by 3 bases; bases with no gene match: 6. Germline CDR1 reads LNHDA; CDR2 reads SQIVND (reference sequence). This CDR3 has 16 amino acids. The DNA for the CDR3 is TGTGCCAGTAGTATCCGTAGCGGGAGCGTCAAAAACATTCAGTACTTC. It encodes CASSIRSGSVKNIQYF. Using reference TRBV19 and TRBJ2-4 for the parts outside the CDR3, the full variable domain is DGGITQSPKYLFRKEGQNVTLSCEQNLNHDAMYWYRQDPGQGLRLIYYSQIVNDFQKGDIAEGYSVSREKKESFPLTVTSAQKNPTAFYLCASSIRSGSVKNIQYFGAGTRLSVL.

J is TRBJ2-1 and V is TRBV7-9, with 8 bases aligning to TRBD2. Germline V gives CDR1 SEHNR, CDR2 FQNEAQ (reference sequence). The CDR3 totals 16 residues. The V segment lost 3 bases and the J segment 5 bases; nucleotides outside the gene matches: 9. CDR3 sequence (DNA): TGTGCCAGCAGCTTCTCAGCGGGAGAAGGGAACAATGAGCAGTTCTTC. Encoded protein: CASSFSAGEGNNEQFF. Variable domain in full (rest from reference TRBV7-9 and TRBJ2-1): DTGVSQNPRHKITKRGQNVTFRCDPISEHNRLYWYRQTLGQGPEFLTYFQNEAQLEKSRLLSDRFSAERPKGSFSTLEIQRTEQGDSAMYLCASSFSAGEGNNEQFFGPGTRLTVL.

The chain links TRBV12-3 or TRBV12-4 to TRBJ2-7; D gene uncertain. Trimming left V 3 bases short and J 6 bases short, with 12 bases between. The CDR3 consists of 13 residues. CDR3 nucleotide sequence: TGTGCCAGCAGTTTGGCCCCAGGTGGCGAGCAGTACTTC. Its protein is CASSLAPGGEQYF.

The gene calls are TRBV21-1 and TRBJ1-5. TRBV21-1 is assigned pseudogene status. The CDR3 covers 16 residues. For the CDR3, the DNA is TGTGCCAGCAGCAAAGTCGCAGACCCGGGCAATCAGCCCCAGCATTTT. Translated: CASSKVADPGNQPQHF.

The chain links TRBV28 to TRBJ2-7; 8 bases are shared with TRBD2. The CDR3 runs 15 residues. CDR1 MDHEN and CDR2 SYDVKM come from the germline V gene. The V segment lost 4 bases and the J segment 3 bases; nucleotides outside the gene matches: 8. In DNA form, the CDR3 reads TGTGCCAGCAGTTCCCCCGCGGGAGGCCGCTACGAGCAGTACTTC. Its protein product is CASSSPAGGRYEQYF. The full variable domain, its missing parts supplied by reference TRBV28 and TRBJ2-7, is DVKVTQSSRYLVKRTGEKVFLECVQDMDHENMFWYRQDPGLGLRLIYFSYDVKMKEKGDIPEGYSVSREKKERFSLILESASTNQTSMYLCASSSPAGGRYEQYFGPGTRLTVT.

This chain connects TRBV7-2 to TRBJ2-3, with no clear D. Trimming took 2 bases from V and 4 from J, leaving 13 bases between them. The CDR3 is made up of 15 amino acids. Germline values: CDR1 SGHTA, CDR2 FQGNSA. Here the CDR3 DNA reads TGTGCCAGCAGCTTAAATGGGCTAAACCCAGATACGCAGTATTTT. Translating it yields CASSLNGLNPDTQYF.

This chain uses TRBV5-4 with TRBJ2-2; D is ambiguous. The germline V and J ends were trimmed by 0 bases and 5 bases, with 5 bases remaining between them. Germline lookup yields CDR1 SGHNT and CDR2 YYREEE (reference sequence). CDR3 length: 13 amino acids. The CDR3 here is CASSLEGTGELFF. The CDR3 region has the DNA TGTGCCAGCAGCTTGGAAGGGACCGGGGAGCTGTTTTTT. Looking up the rest from reference TRBV5-4 and TRBJ2-2 gives the full variable domain: ETGVTQSPTHLIKTRGQQVTLRCSSQSGHNTVSWYQQALGQGPQFIFQYYREEENGRGNFPPRFSGLQFPNYSSELNVNALELDDSALYLCASSLEGTGELFFGEGSRLTVL.

This chain uses TRBV30 with TRBJ2-7; D might be TRBD1 (5 bases). The germline CDR1 and CDR2 sequences are GTSNPN and SVGIG (reference sequence). The CDR3 has 12 amino acids. The germline V and J ends were trimmed by 7 bases and 3 bases, with 13 bases remaining between them. CDR3 sequence (DNA): TGTGCCTTGACAGTTCTGGGCTACGAGCAGTACTTC. This encodes CALTVLGYEQYF.